The source of this TCR beta chain is a study of blood T cell repertoires in COVID-19. Whole-study context: COVID-19 samples collected from the United States, Italy and Spain covered acute and convalescent phases. PBMCs, B-cell-depleted T cells, or T cells were the source of the cDNA or gDNA that made up the material.

Authors' processing steps: Amplification from reference gene primers served as the basis for estimated nucleated cell counts. Only in-frame clones appear in the TCRdb table, and some are missing; sequencing was by immunoSEQ multiplex PCR. Clone size and V and J calls were adopted from that table, with D and trimming inferred from the DNA. The table includes roughly 240,000 clones, approximately 80% detected once. Germline CDR1 and CDR2: MDHEN and SYDVKM. The junction had 11 bases not matched to a gene; V was cut back by 4 bases and J by 6 bases. This CDR3 is built from 15 residues. Sequenced input: peripheral blood. The receptor comes from a woman aged 70 to 79 with acute or convalescent COVID-19. The chain recombines TRBV28 with TRBJ1-1; TRBD1 agrees at 7 bases. DNA for the CDR3: TGTGCCAGCAGTTCAGGGGGAAAGGTAAGACCTGAAGCTTTCTTT. Its protein is CASSSGGKVRPEAFF.